Listed here is a single T cell receptor beta chain. The antigen is undetermined. These data belong to a study of cytomegalovirus exposure and HLA in healthy donors. General study findings and limits: Earlier analysis looked at TCR beta V segments, and most were productive about 90% or about 30% of the time.

Use of 60 Vbeta and 13 Jbeta primers characterized the PCR. Sequenced by immunoSEQ multiplex PCR; TCRdb stores in-frame clones only, minus some. The sample has 150,000 or so clones; 78% are singletons. Germline V gives CDR1 LNHDA, CDR2 SQIVND (reference sequence). This CDR3 contains 14 residues. V lost 4 bases and J lost 4; bases outside the gene matches: 4. The source of this sequence is a female donor in good health and CMV-seronegative. What was sequenced was PBMCs. The chain joins TRBV19 to TRBJ2-1; 7 nucleotides agree with TRBD2. This CDR3 is CASSNRTRYNEQFF. The CDR3 nucleotides read TGTGCCAGTAGTAACCGGACTAGATACAATGAGCAGTTCTTC.